This TCR beta chain was captured in a study of shared clonotypes between healthy human individuals. At the level of the study: Two female and a few male donors aged 18 to 49 were enrolled. Whole-study findings and limits: Generally, naive subsets came out with larger estimated richness than memory subsets.

J gave up 2 bases and V 3 bases, and 6 bases lay outside the gene matches. The germline V gene encodes CDR1 MDHEN and CDR2 SYDVKM. The CDR3 covers 16 residues. This clone was detected a few times. The antigen remains unidentified. Each subset's genomic DNA was shared equally among a number of immunoSEQ plates. The protocol was immunoSEQ multiplex PCR, while the TCRdb copy is restricted to in-frame clones and leaves out a portion. The sample shows about 1.1 million clones, roughly 77% of them seen only once. The material sequenced was memory CD4+ T cells from PBMCs. Regarding subset: CD45RA-negative fraction. V is TRBV28 and J is TRBJ2-2, with TRBD1 identical over 7 bases. This TCR came from a young man in good health. Some clones in this sample may be carry-over from other donors' samples. CDR3 loop: CASSFHPGGNTGELFF. CDR3 DNA: TGTGCCAGCAGTTTTCACCCAGGGGGAAACACCGGGGAGCTGTTTTTT.